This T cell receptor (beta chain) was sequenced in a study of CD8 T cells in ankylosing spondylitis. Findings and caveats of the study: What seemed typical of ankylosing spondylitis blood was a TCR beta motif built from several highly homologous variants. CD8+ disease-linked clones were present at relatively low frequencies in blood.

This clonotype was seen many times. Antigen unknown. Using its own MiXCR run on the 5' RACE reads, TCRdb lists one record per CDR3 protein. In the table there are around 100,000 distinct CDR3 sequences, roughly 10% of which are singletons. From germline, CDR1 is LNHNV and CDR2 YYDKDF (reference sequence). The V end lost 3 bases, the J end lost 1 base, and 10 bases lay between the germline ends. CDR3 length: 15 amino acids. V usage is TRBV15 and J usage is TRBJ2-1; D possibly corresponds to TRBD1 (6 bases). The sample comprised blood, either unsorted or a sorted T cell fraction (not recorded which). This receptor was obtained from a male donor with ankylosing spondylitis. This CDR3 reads CATSSFTGSYNEQFF. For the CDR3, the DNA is TGTGCCACCAGCAGCTTCACAGGGTCCTACAATGAGCAGTTCTTC.